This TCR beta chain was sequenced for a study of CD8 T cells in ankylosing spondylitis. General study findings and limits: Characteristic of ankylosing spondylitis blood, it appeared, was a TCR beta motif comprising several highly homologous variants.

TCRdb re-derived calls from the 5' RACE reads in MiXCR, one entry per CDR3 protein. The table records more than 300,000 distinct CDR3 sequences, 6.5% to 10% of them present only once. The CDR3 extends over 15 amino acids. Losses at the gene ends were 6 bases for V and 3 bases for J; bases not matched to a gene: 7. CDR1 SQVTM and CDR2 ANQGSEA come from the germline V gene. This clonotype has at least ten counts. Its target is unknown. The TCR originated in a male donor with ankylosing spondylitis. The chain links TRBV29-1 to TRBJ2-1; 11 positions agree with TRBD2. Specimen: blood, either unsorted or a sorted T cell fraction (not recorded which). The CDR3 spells CSVPALAGGYNEQFF. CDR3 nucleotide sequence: TGCAGCGTACCCGCTCTAGCGGGAGGCTACAATGAGCAGTTCTTC.